These 2 T cell receptor beta chains were all obtained from the same sample, sequenced in a study of blood T cells in healthy people across ages. The use of a sample-barcoded 5' primer and a J-beta primer mix characterized a second PCR of roughly 6 to 11 cycles. MiXCR was run by TCRdb on the 5' RACE reads, yielding one entry per CDR3 protein. Of 1.5 million to 2 million distinct CDR3 sequences listed, about 35% are singletons. The sequenced sample was blood. The receptors were sampled from a woman aged 25 to 39 in good health.

The chain uses TRBV3-1 and TRBJ2-5; 7 bases are shared with TRBD2. The CDR3 length is 16 residues. V lost 2 bases to trimming and J lost 1 base; unmatched junction nucleotides: 7. Per germline, CDR1 LGHDT and CDR2 YNNKEL (reference sequence). The DNA for the CDR3 is TGTGCCAGCAGCCAACGGGCTAGCGGCACCCAAGAGACCCAGTACTTC. Residues: CASSQRASGTQETQYF.

This clonotype was counted only a few times. The genes are TRBV21-1 and TRBJ2-3; TRBD1, as called in the table, went unchecked against the DNA. TRBV21-1 is a pseudogene segment. The CDR3 extends over 15 amino acids. The CDR3 spells CASSARSLGADTQYF. The CDR3 region has the DNA TGTGCCAGCAGCGCCCGGTCCTTAGGGGCAGATACGCAGTATTTT.